This T cell receptor beta chain originates from a study of T cell responses to AZD1222 COVID-19 vaccine listed by TCRdb under 2021. General notes on the study: AZD1222 recipients with second doses at about 4 weeks or about 12 weeks were pooled, because spike-specific TCR depth and breadth did not differ between schedules. Trial participants were enrolled by age into 18-55, 56-69 and 70-plus year subgroups, with roughly 160, 29 and 62 TCR-sequenced participants respectively. TCR sequencing was performed for about 250 trial participants, of whom about 200 were given two doses of AZD1222 and roughly 25 were given two doses of MenACWY control vaccine. What the work shows at the level of the full study, not this receptor alone: The vaccine-associated CD4 TCRs covered the entire spike protein, and the dominant responses fell in regions 160-218 and 743-854. Spike-specific TCR breadth and depth rose significantly after two AZD1222 doses compared with day 0 and with MenACWY recipients. Reportedly, close to half of the unique spike-specific TCRs recognized epitopes lying outside the regions that are mutated in the B.1.351 and B.1.1.7 variants. Because no day 14 peak-response samples were available, the repertoires could be characterized only after the peak T cell response. The 56-69-year group was small, and its depth increase did not reach significance, likely because of low power. Only six AZD1222 recipients were SARS-CoV-2 seropositive at baseline, limiting conclusions about previously exposed vaccinees. Participants were mostly white British and included more females than males, and it was suggested by the authors that clonal diversity may have been underestimated.

Interpreted using the paper, the time point label stands for: baseline before first vaccination. The vaccinee samples were drawn from two UK trials, COV001 and COV002, one of which was a single-blind randomized controlled phase 2/3 trial testing AZD1222 (ChAdOx1 nCoV-19) in healthy adults. For TCRbeta chain sequencing, PBMC samples were collected from trial participants at day 0 and at day 28 after the second dose. The CDR3 regions of human TCRbeta chains were analyzed by immunosequencing. The original pipeline was this. Repertoire TCRs were checked for matches against a reference library of SARS-CoV-2-specific TCRs that had been generated using the MIRA antigen-specificity platform. Breadth was defined as the fraction of unique TCRs that were SARS-CoV-2-associated. Depth was defined as the fraction of total T cells that were SARS-CoV-2-associated. Each spike-specific TCR was assigned to its reactive spike region and to a CD4 or CD8 class using the MIRA data. Log10-transformed breadth and depth values were compared by one-way ANOVA with Sidak's multiple comparisons tests. TCRdb holds this immuneACCESS table with in-frame rearrangements only. Some clones are missing; in checked studies, unresolved V genes explain under half, and the rest has no known cause. The D gene and trimming were derived from the DNA, and the V and J assignments and clone size from that table. Counted in this sample were more than 100,000 clones; 86% of them appeared once. The ten largest clones capture 7% to 9% of the sample.

As for this clone: Its antigen is unknown. Per-base quality was not reported, and no clone a single base away is much larger than it.

This TCR was recovered from an adult in good health. Sample: peripheral blood, taken on day 0 of AZD1222 vaccination.

The encoded CDR3 is CASSFNREIYTGYTF. The bases are TGTGCCAGCAGCTTTAACCGGGAAATCTATACTGGCTACACCTTC. The chain uses TRBV5-5 and TRBJ1-2; confidence is insufficient to name the D gene. Trimming takes 2 bases from V and 7 bases from J, and the germline ends sit 18 bases apart. From a lookup of the germline V gene (reference sequence), CDR1 and CDR2 are SGHKS and YYEKEE. Inclusive of the bounding cysteine and phenylalanine, the CDR3 is 15 residues long. Solely the CDR3 DNA is kept, with 45 bases framed from the first base.